The TCR beta chain under discussion was sequenced for a study of memory B cells and T cells in multiple sclerosis. General study points: Clone-set sizes differed between compartments, so shared clonotype counts needed normalization.

Sequencing was performed with immunoSEQ multiplex PCR; in TCRdb, only in-frame clones are kept and a portion is missing. The top ten hold roughly 2.2% of the sample, which has 13,000 to 15,000 clones, 69% seen once. V dropped 0 bases and J dropped 5 bases, with 8 bases sitting between them. The CDR3 covers 14 residues. Per germline, CDR1 MNHNY and CDR2 SVGAGI (reference sequence). On this clone: Its specificity is not known.

This TCR was sampled from a human donor with multiple sclerosis. The sequenced sample was memory (CD45RO+) CD4+ T cells from blood. This rearrangement joins TRBV6-6 to TRBJ2-1; D not certain. CDR3 sequence (DNA): TGTGCCAGCAGTTACTCTGCGGTTAACAATGAGCAGTTCTTC. Amino acid sequence: CASSYSAVNNEQFF.